This TCR beta chain appears in the sequencing data of a study of T cell changes during pregnancy in multiple sclerosis (dated by TCRdb to the late 2010s). Looking at the study overall: The study examined how the T cell repertoire changed over the course of pregnancy in women with multiple sclerosis.

On this clone itself: The target of this receptor is not known. No base quality information exists; no much larger clone differs at one position.

The library was built by means of the immunoSEQ multiplex PCR assay. What TCRdb holds here is the immuneACCESS table cut down to in-frame rearrangements. Part of the clones is not present; checked against another copy, under half of the missing clones reflect an unresolved V gene, and the others are unexplained. The sample table shows 40,000 to 45,000 clones, and 80% to 90% are seen once. The biggest ten clones account for under 0.8% of the sample. The CDR3 contains 14 residues, cysteine and phenylalanine counted. Left in the record is the CDR3 DNA by itself, 42 bases read in frame from the first base. CDR1 and CDR2 are read off the germline V gene (reference sequence) as LNHNV and YYDKDF. V loses 1 base of germline sequence and J loses 3 bases, and the interval between the two ends is 10 bases.

This TCR was recovered from a female donor with multiple sclerosis, enrolled in a pregnancy study. This material consisted of CD4+ T cells from peripheral blood mononuclear cells, taken in the first trimester of pregnancy. The chain is encoded by TRBV15 joined to TRBJ2-7; the D region possibly corresponds to TRBD1 (5 bases align). The CDR3 amino acid sequence is: CATSRGGISYEQYF. The nucleotides are TGTGCCACCAGCAGAGGGGGCATTAGCTACGAGCAGTACTTC.